Shown below are 29 T cell receptor beta chains from a single sample sequenced in a study of T cells in Graves' hyperthyroidism and ophthalmopathy. Using RNA transcripts as the source, TCR beta CDR3 regions were amplified. A first-round RT-PCR of the TCR CDR3 used the HTBI primer set. From the multiplex PCR reads, TCRdb called clonotypes with MiXCR, one entry per CDR3 protein. The table has about 300,000 distinct CDR3 sequences, over 15% seen once; the top ten hold around a third. The source material was blood. Receptors originate from a young man with Graves' hyperthyroidism.

The CDR3 sequence is CAWSTGQGVQPQHF. Here the CDR3 DNA reads TGTGCCTGGAGTACCGGACAGGGCGTTCAGCCCCAGCATTTT. This chain connects TRBV30 to TRBJ1-5, with 8 bases fitting TRBD1. CDR1 is GTSNPN, CDR2 SVGIG, per germline (reference sequence). The CDR3 covers 14 residues. V gave up 2 bases and J gave up 6 bases; unmatched junction bases: 6.

This clonotype showed up many times. The chain has TRBV20-1 and TRBJ1-6, with unresolved D. CDR3 length: 14 residues. V was pared by 0 bases and J by 10 bases, with 13 bases between. Germline V lookup: CDR1 DFQATT, CDR2 SNEGSKA (reference sequence). CDR3 in DNA: TGCAGTGCTAGAGATCGGGGAGTAAGCTCACCCCTCCACTTT. Translation: CSARDRGVSSPLHF.

The table lists this clonotype with many counts. The CDR3: CASSLARVGGYTF. The DNA for the CDR3 is TGTGCCAGCAGCTTAGCGAGGGTTGGTGGCTACACCTTC. The chain is built from TRBV7-8 and TRBJ1-2; unclear D gene. V lost 0 bases and J 7 bases, leaving 9 bases between the germline ends. Germline-derived CDR1 and CDR2 are SGHVS and FQNEAQ. This CDR3 comprises 13 residues.

This clonotype was counted ten times or more. The chain joins TRBV7-2 to TRBJ2-1, with no clear D. Germline V CDR1 and CDR2: SGHTA, FQGNSA. CDR3 length: 12 residues. Trimming pared 2 bases from V and 7 bases from J, leaving 6 bases between. CDR3 amino acids: CASSLLRNEQFF. CDR3 coding DNA: TGTGCCAGCAGCTTACTCCGGAATGAGCAGTTCTTC.

The chain employs TRBV11-2 and TRBJ1-4, with 9 bases aligning to TRBD1. CDR3 length: 15 amino acids. CDR1 is SGHAT and CDR2 is FQNNGV in the germline V gene. V gave up 0 bases and J gave up 8 bases; unmatched junction bases: 4. Here the CDR3 reads CASSLEGTGKEKLFF. Here the CDR3 DNA reads TGTGCCAGCAGCTTAGAGGGGACAGGGAAGGAAAAACTGTTTTTT.

This clonotype was counted many times. The chain employs TRBV18 and TRBJ2-5; 8 nucleotides agree with TRBD2. CDR1 is KGHSH, CDR2 LQKENI, per germline. Trimming at V came to 0 bases and at J to 2 bases, leaving 5 bases not matched to a gene. There are 16 residues in the CDR3. CDR3 DNA sequence: TGTGCCAGCTCACCACCGTCGGCTAGCGGGCAAGAGACCCAGTACTTC. Encoded protein: CASSPPSASGQETQYF.

In nucleotides, the CDR3 is TGCAGCGTTCGTCCCTTGGAGACCCAGTACTTC. Amino acids: CSVRPLETQYF. The genes are TRBV29-1 and TRBJ2-5, with D unresolved. Germline CDR1 and CDR2: SQVTM and ANQGSEA. This CDR3 spans 11 amino acids. Trimming shortened V by 5 bases and J by 5 bases, and 9 bases separated the two germline ends. The full variable domain, in which reference TRBV29-1 and TRBJ2-5 provide the parts outside the CDR3, is SAVISQKPSRDICQRGTSLTIQCQVDSQVTMMFWYRQQPGQSLTLIATANQGSEATYESGFVIDKFPISRPNLTFSTLTVSNMSPEDSSIYLCSVRPLETQYFGPGTRLLVL.

The chain uses TRBV24-1 and TRBJ2-1; D not resolved. Trimming took 5 bases from V and 9 from J, leaving 7 bases between them. Germline V gene data show CDR1 as KGHDR and CDR2 as SFDVKD. The CDR3 is 11 residues long. The CDR3 DNA sequence: TGTGCCACCAGTGTAGCTGCTGAGCAGTTCTTC. Translated: CATSVAAEQFF.

The chain combines TRBV12-3 or TRBV12-4 with TRBJ2-2; the D is unclear. The CDR3 sequence is 14 residues long. The V end was cut by 7 bases, the J end by 6 bases, with 15 bases between. The CDR3 here is CASTPSVAPGELFF. The CDR3, as DNA: TGTGCCAGCACCCCTAGTGTGGCTCCCGGGGAGCTGTTTTTT.

This clonotype was counted ten times or more. This chain links TRBV7-9 with TRBJ1-1; TRBD1 might be the D (5 bases). This CDR3 has 13 residues. Trimming left V 5 bases short and J 4 bases short, with 11 bases between. Germline V gene sequence: CDR1 SEHNR, CDR2 FQNEAQ (reference sequence). The DNA for the CDR3 is TGTGCCAGCAGCCGTTTCGGGGGCACTGAAGCTTTCTTT. Residues: CASSRFGGTEAFF.

This chain links TRBV2 with TRBJ2-7, with D tentatively TRBD1 (6 bases). The germline V gene encodes CDR1 SNHLY and CDR2 FYNNEI. The CDR3 is 12 residues long. The V end lost 8 bases, the J end lost 2 bases, and 10 bases lay between the germline ends. The chain's CDR3 is CASVRDTYEQYF. The DNA for the CDR3 is TGTGCCAGCGTACGGGACACCTACGAGCAGTACTTC.

Only a few counts were recorded for this clonotype. The rearrangement joins TRBV14 to TRBJ2-1, with TRBD1 matching 7 bases. Germline values: CDR1 SGHDN, CDR2 FVKESK. This CDR3 comprises 15 residues. The trim removed 4 bases at V and 4 bases at J, leaving 7 bases unmatched. This CDR3 is CASSPYRGRYNEQFF. The CDR3 DNA reads TGTGCCAGCAGCCCTTACAGGGGTCGTTACAATGAGCAGTTCTTC.

Ten or more counts support this clonotype. V gene TRBV30 combines with J gene TRBJ2-7, with a tentative D call TRBD2 (6 bases). V was pared by 3 bases and J by 0 bases, with 12 bases between. This CDR3 has 14 amino acids. Looked up from germline, CDR1 is GTSNPN and CDR2 is SVGIG (reference sequence). For the CDR3, the DNA is TGTGCCTGGAGCGGTGGGAGGAGCTCCTACGAGCAGTACTTC. Protein: CAWSGGRSSYEQYF.

This clonotype was found many times. CDR3: CASSAIAGAYNEQFF. CDR3 DNA sequence: TGTGCCAGCAGCGCCATAGCGGGAGCCTACAATGAGCAGTTCTTC. The chain couples TRBV3-1 to TRBJ2-1; 9 nucleotides agree with TRBD2. CDR3 length: 15 residues. Germline lookup yields CDR1 LGHDT and CDR2 YNNKEL (reference sequence). After removal of 5 bases from V and 2 bases from J, the junction contained 4 bases not matched to a gene.

This clonotype was detected a few times. The chain is built from TRBV25-1 and TRBJ1-4; possibly TRBD1 for D (6 bases). The CDR3 is made up of 15 amino acids. V dropped 6 bases and J dropped 7 bases, with 18 bases sitting between them. Germline V gives CDR1 MGHDK, CDR2 SYGVNS. In nucleotides, the CDR3 is TGTGCCAGCAGAGACAACCGGGGGCCAGCTGAAAAACTGTTTTTT. Translating gives CASRDNRGPAEKLFF.

This clonotype was detected many times. The rearrangement links TRBV6-1 to TRBJ2-5; TRBD2 is a possible D gene (6 bases). Deletions cut 4 bases from V and 0 bases from J, with 15 bases between. Germline lookup yields CDR1 MNHNS and CDR2 SASEGT. The CDR3 is 16 residues long. In nucleotides, the CDR3 is TGTGCCAGCAGTGCCCCGGCAGGAGGGTACCAAGAGACCCAGTACTTC. It codes for CASSAPAGGYQETQYF.

About this clonotype: Just one base apart from a much larger clone, this may be a read error. J is TRBJ2-7 and V is TRBV3-1; D may correspond to TRBD1 or TRBD2 (5 bases each). There are 17 residues in the CDR3. The germline V gene encodes CDR1 LGHDT and CDR2 YNNKEL (reference sequence). V lost 3 bases, J lost 0 bases, and 18 bases lay in between. Here the CDR3 DNA reads TGTGCCAGCAGCCATGTGGCCACGGGGCGGGTCTCCTACGAGCAGTACTTC. It is translated as CASSHVATGRVSYEQYF.

CDR3 sequence reads: CASSLGELSVYEQYF. The CDR3 DNA follows: TGTGCCAGCAGTCTGGGGGAGCTGAGCGTCTACGAGCAGTACTTC. V gene TRBV6-1 combines with J gene TRBJ2-7; D is possibly TRBD1 or TRBD2 (5 bases each). The V end lost 5 bases, the J end lost 3 bases, and 17 bases lay between the germline ends. The CDR3 is 15 residues long. Germline CDR1 reads MNHNS; CDR2 reads SASEGT.

The chain has TRBV5-1 and TRBJ2-1, with TRBD2 matching over 12 bases. The germline gives CDR1 SGHRS, CDR2 YFSETQ. The V and J ends lost 4 bases and 6 bases, in that order; junction bases with no gene match: 14. This CDR3 is built from 18 residues. Written as DNA, the CDR3 is TGCGCCAGCAGCGGTCCCGGGACTAGCGGGTACGGGGCCAATGAGCAGTTCTTC. It codes for CASSGPGTSGYGANEQFF.

This clonotype has a handful of counts. This chain links TRBV6-1 with TRBJ2-3, with D perhaps TRBD1 (6 bases). This CDR3 is 16 amino acids long. Germline CDR1 reads MNHNS; CDR2 reads SASEGT. V was trimmed by 6 bases and J by 2 bases, leaving 18 bases between them. The CDR3 is CASSYRQGLHTDTQYF. CDR3 bases: TGTGCCAGCAGCTACCGGCAGGGGCTTCACACAGATACGCAGTATTTT.

This clonotype was detected only a few times. This chain uses TRBV7-6 with TRBJ2-2; TRBD2 is a possible D gene (5 bases). The V gene's germline CDR1 is SGHVS and CDR2 FNYEAQ. The CDR3 has 17 amino acids. The V gene lost 5 bases and the J gene lost 4 bases, with 20 bases spanning the gap. The CDR3 loop is CASSQGRFEAGTGELFF. The CDR3 DNA sequence: TGTGCCAGCAGCCAAGGACGCTTTGAGGCGGGCACCGGGGAGCTGTTTTTT.

This clonotype was observed many times. The rearrangement joins TRBV3-1 to TRBJ2-7; D possibly matches TRBD1 or TRBD2 (5 bases each). Germline V gives CDR1 LGHDT, CDR2 YNNKEL (reference sequence). The V end lost 3 bases, the J end lost 6 bases, and 21 bases lay between the germline ends. The CDR3 consists of 16 residues. In nucleotides, the CDR3 is TGTGCCAGCAGCCAGGGGGTGCCGCAGGGAGTGGGCGAGCAGTACTTC. Amino acid sequence: CASSQGVPQGVGEQYF.

In nucleotides, the CDR3 is TGTGCCAGCGGGAGGGGACGGAACACAGATACGCAGTATTTT. Translation: CASGRGRNTDTQYF. The chain recombines TRBV9 with TRBJ2-3, with 7 bases fitting TRBD2. Looked up from germline, CDR1 is SGDLS and CDR2 is YYNGEE. After removal of 7 bases from V and 2 bases from J, the junction contained 7 bases not matched to a gene. The CDR3 is made up of 14 amino acids.

This clonotype has a handful of counts. The chain uses TRBV9 and TRBJ2-7; 9 nucleotides line up with TRBD1. The length of the CDR3 is 14 residues. After removal of 0 bases from V and 3 bases from J, the junction contained 1 base not matched to a gene. Germline V lookup: CDR1 SGDLS, CDR2 YYNGEE. The CDR3 DNA reads TGTGCCAGCAGCGTAGGACAGGGGGACTACGAGCAGTACTTC. This sequence encodes CASSVGQGDYEQYF.

This clonotype has a count of ten or more. The chain carries TRBV13 and TRBJ1-5; D is perhaps TRBD1 (5 bases). CDR3 size: 13 residues. V gave up 5 bases and J gave up 4 bases, with 9 bases separating them. Looked up from germline, CDR1 is PRHDT and CDR2 is FYEKMQ (reference sequence). Here the CDR3 DNA reads TGTGCCAGCAGCCCGGGGGAGAATCAGCCCCAGCATTTT. This sequence encodes CASSPGENQPQHF.

This clonotype was recorded a few times. The rearrangement links TRBV20-1 to TRBJ2-1, with 8 bases that match TRBD2. The V gene end was trimmed by 1 base and the J gene end by 2 bases; junction bases not matched to a gene: 7. The germline gives CDR1 DFQATT, CDR2 SNEGSKA (reference sequence). The CDR3 is 16 amino acids. The CDR3 is CSARVFAGGPYNEQFF. CDR3 sequence (DNA): TGCAGTGCTAGAGTTTTTGCGGGAGGTCCCTACAATGAGCAGTTCTTC.

The sample holds many counts of this clonotype. The J gene is TRBJ2-3, the V gene TRBV6-4, with 8 bases aligning to TRBD2. Germline trimming cut 4 bases from V and 4 bases from J; bases unmatched to any gene: 4. This CDR3 spans 14 amino acids. CDR1 is MRHNA and CDR2 is SNTAGT in the germline V gene. The CDR3 loop is CASSVAGGADTQYF. The CDR3 DNA reads TGTGCCAGCAGTGTGGCGGGAGGTGCAGATACGCAGTATTTT.

This clonotype was counted once. This may arise from a read error, as a much more abundant clone is one base away. V gene TRBV12-3 or TRBV12-4 combines with J gene TRBJ2-7, with D possibly called TRBD1 or TRBD2 (5 bases each). CDR3 length: 13 residues. CDR3 loop: CASRTYSGDERYF. As DNA, the CDR3 is TGTGCCAGCAGGACCTACTCTGGGGACGAGCGGTACTTC.

The chain is built from TRBV4-1 and TRBJ1-4; no clear D. The CDR3 length is 15 residues. Germline CDR1 and CDR2: MGHRA and YSYEKL. V lost 0 bases, J lost 10 bases, and 15 bases lay in between. In nucleotides, the CDR3 is TGCGCCAGCAGCCAAGATATCCGGGATCTGGGAAAACTGTTTTTT. It specifies CASSQDIRDLGKLFF.